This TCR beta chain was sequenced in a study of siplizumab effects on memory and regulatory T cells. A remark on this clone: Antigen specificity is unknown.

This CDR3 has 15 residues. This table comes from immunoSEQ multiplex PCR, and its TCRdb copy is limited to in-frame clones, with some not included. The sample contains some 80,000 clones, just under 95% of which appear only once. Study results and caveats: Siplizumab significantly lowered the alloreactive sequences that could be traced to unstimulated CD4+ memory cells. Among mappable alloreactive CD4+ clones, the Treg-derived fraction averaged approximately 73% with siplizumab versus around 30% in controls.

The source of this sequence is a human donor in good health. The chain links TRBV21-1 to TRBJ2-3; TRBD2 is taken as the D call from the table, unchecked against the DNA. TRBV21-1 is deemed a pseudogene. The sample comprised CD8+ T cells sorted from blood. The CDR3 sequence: CASSKKREGTDTQYF. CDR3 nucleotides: TGTGCCAGCAGCAAAAAGCGGGAGGGCACAGATACGCAGTATTTT.